This passage covers 27 T cell receptor beta chains from one sample sequenced in a study of beta chain features in type 1 diabetes. Every isolated RNA sample was fully reverse transcribed, so sequencing captured expressed TCRB transcripts. The assay was immunoSEQ multiplex PCR, and TCRdb's table has in-frame clones only and misses some. Here the sample spans 350,000 to 450,000 clones, approximately 14% being singletons. Sequences were obtained from naive CD4+ T cells from blood. The receptor set was obtained from a man aged 30-40 years in good health.

The chain joins TRBV7-9 to TRBJ2-5; 12 nucleotides align to TRBD2. Looked up from germline, CDR1 is SEHNR and CDR2 is FQNEAQ (reference sequence). The V gene end was trimmed by 5 bases and the J gene end by 5 bases; junction bases not matched to a gene: 6. The CDR3 totals 15 residues. The CDR3 region has the DNA TGTGCCAGCAGCGCACTAGCGGGAGGAGGGGAGACCCAGTACTTC. It encodes CASSALAGGGETQYF.

The sample holds a few counts of this clone. The chain has TRBV7-3 and TRBJ2-1; D remains unclear. The V gene lost 0 bases and the J gene lost 3 bases, with 9 bases spanning the gap. CDR3 size: 15 residues. Germline V gives CDR1 SGHTA, CDR2 FQGTGA. CDR3 amino acids: CASSLTGFNYNEQFF. For the CDR3, the DNA is TGTGCCAGCAGCTTAACTGGGTTCAACTACAATGAGCAGTTCTTC.

This chain joins TRBV29-1 and TRBJ2-3; tentatively, D is TRBD1 or TRBD2 (6 bases each). Germline CDR1 reads SQVTM; CDR2 reads ANQGSEA. V dropped 6 bases and J dropped 2 bases, with 12 bases sitting between them. CDR3 length: 13 residues. Here the CDR3 DNA reads TGCAGCGTCCAGGGGAGGACCACAGATACGCAGTATTTT. Translation: CSVQGRTTDTQYF.

This rearrangement joins TRBV5-1 to TRBJ2-6; D may be TRBD1 or TRBD2 (5 bases each). The CDR3 covers 18 residues. The V and J ends lost 5 bases and 0 bases respectively, with 18 bases between them. The V gene's germline CDR1 is SGHRS and CDR2 YFSETQ. The CDR3 spells CASRLLRGDNSGANVLTF. DNA for the CDR3: TGCGCCAGCAGGTTGCTGAGGGGTGATAACTCTGGGGCCAACGTCCTGACTTTC.

The chain employs TRBV5-6 and TRBJ1-5; 8 bases are shared with TRBD1. V gave up 2 bases and J gave up 0 bases; unmatched junction bases: 10. Germline assignment: CDR1 SGHDT and CDR2 YYEEEE. The CDR3 has 18 amino acids. The CDR3, as DNA: TGTGCCAGCAGCTTTTATGGACAGGGCAAAGATAGCAATCAGCCCCAGCATTTT. Protein: CASSFYGQGKDSNQPQHF.

The V gene is TRBV14, the J gene TRBJ1-2, with 7 bases that match TRBD1. The germline gives CDR1 SGHDN, CDR2 FVKESK. The CDR3 spans 12 residues. V shed 4 bases and J 5 bases; nucleotides not matched to a gene: 1. CDR3 nucleotide sequence: TGTGCCAGCAGCCCAGGGGGATATGGCTACACCTTC. Protein: CASSPGGYGYTF.

There are a few counts of this clone. The chain has TRBV23-1 and TRBJ1-3; D is uncertain. TRBV23-1 qualifies as an ORF whose function is uncertain. Trimming took off 0 bases at V and 0 bases at J, with 12 bases between the two ends. This CDR3 contains 17 residues. The CDR3 here is CASSQSQDHSSGNTIYF. CDR3 coding DNA: TGCGCCAGCAGTCAATCCCAGGACCACAGCTCTGGAAACACCATATATTTT.

The sample holds a few counts of this clone. The J gene is TRBJ1-1, the V gene TRBV7-9; D not resolved. The CDR3 runs 12 residues. Germline V gene data show CDR1 as SEHNR and CDR2 as FQNEAQ (reference sequence). Trimming pared 6 bases from V and 10 bases from J, leaving 15 bases between. The CDR3 loop is CASSSSEGSAFF. The CDR3 coding sequence is TGTGCCAGCAGTTCGAGTGAGGGATCAGCTTTCTTT.

The chain carries TRBV5-6 and TRBJ2-5; D unclear. V lost 2 bases, J lost 2 bases, and 16 bases lay in between. This CDR3 is 16 amino acids long. In germline, CDR1 is SGHDT, CDR2 YYEEEE. CDR3 sequence: CASSFTILSPQETQYF. The DNA of the CDR3 is TGTGCCAGCAGCTTCACGATCCTGTCTCCGCAAGAGACCCAGTACTTC.

This clone has a handful of counts. V gene TRBV19 combines with J gene TRBJ2-1, with D possibly called TRBD1 or TRBD2 (5 bases each). The germline CDR1 and CDR2 sequences are LNHDA and SQIVND (reference sequence). The V and J ends lost 5 bases and 4 bases respectively, with 15 bases between them. The CDR3 runs to 15 residues. The CDR3 DNA reads TGTGCCAGTAGTCCTGGGACCGCAAGTTACAATGAGCAGTTCTTC. Translation: CASSPGTASYNEQFF.

The sample holds a few counts of this clone. The V and J genes are TRBV4-3 and TRBJ2-3; D might be TRBD2 (6 bases). Germline V gene lookup returns CDR1 LGHNA and CDR2 YSLEER. Trimming pared 4 bases from V and 7 bases from J, leaving 21 bases between. The CDR3 has 16 amino acids. CDR3 amino acids: CASSPSRGLGGNTQYF. CDR3 sequence (DNA): TGCGCCAGCAGCCCGTCGAGGGGCCTAGGAGGGAATACGCAGTATTTT.

The V call is TRBV7-9, the J call TRBJ1-4; D unclear. The germline V and J ends were trimmed by 0 bases and 5 bases, with 10 bases remaining between them. The CDR3 extends over 15 amino acids. CDR1 SEHNR and CDR2 FQNEAQ come from the germline V gene (reference sequence). The CDR3 coding sequence is TGTGCCAGCAGCTTAGCGGGCGGAATAAATGAAAAACTGTTTTTT. Amino acids: CASSLAGGINEKLFF.

This clone was recorded a few times. The chain combines TRBV29-1 with TRBJ1-2; 8 bases match TRBD1. V shed 5 bases and J 4 bases; nucleotides not matched to a gene: 6. This CDR3 is built from 13 residues. CDR1 and CDR2 from the germline V gene are SQVTM and ANQGSEA. CDR3: CSVFGQGTYGYTF. CDR3 bases: TGCAGCGTTTTCGGACAGGGTACCTATGGCTACACCTTC.

This rearrangement joins TRBV4-1 to TRBJ2-5; the match to TRBD1 covers 9 bases. Germline assignment: CDR1 MGHRA and CDR2 YSYEKL. The CDR3 length is 15 residues. V dropped 6 bases and J dropped 5; count of bases not matched to a gene: 10. CDR3 DNA sequence: TGCGCCAGCAGTCCGGGGACAGGGTCGTTCGAGACCCAGTACTTC. The encoded protein is CASSPGTGSFETQYF.

The CDR3 nucleotides are TGTGCCAGCAGCGTAGTAGGCCAGAACACCGGGGAGCTGTTTTTT. The encoded protein is CASSVVGQNTGELFF. The genes are TRBV9 and TRBJ2-2; D ambiguous. This CDR3 is built from 15 residues. Germline V gene lookup returns CDR1 SGDLS and CDR2 YYNGEE. With 0 bases removed from V and 1 base from J, the gap between germline ends came to 7 bases.

This chain links TRBV7-8 with TRBJ2-1; D not resolved. Germline lookup yields CDR1 SGHVS and CDR2 FQNEAQ. The CDR3 is 15 amino acids. V was trimmed by 5 bases and J by 6 bases, leaving 17 bases between them. CDR3 loop: CASSPRLRPANEQFF. The CDR3, as DNA: TGTGCCAGCAGCCCGCGGCTGAGACCCGCCAATGAGCAGTTCTTC.

V gene TRBV7-2 combines with J gene TRBJ2-4, with a possible D match to TRBD1 (5 bases). Germline CDR1 is SGHTA and CDR2 is FQGNSA. Trimming took off 1 base at V and 3 bases at J, with 10 bases between the two ends. This CDR3 contains 15 residues. CDR3 nucleotide sequence: TGTGCCAGCAGCTTAGAATCAGGGCACAAAAACATTCAGTACTTC. Residues: CASSLESGHKNIQYF.

This clone was detected a few times. V is TRBV7-3 and J is TRBJ2-3; 9 nucleotides line up with TRBD1. The length of the CDR3 is 15 residues. Trimming cost V 6 bases and J 5 bases; bases outside gene matches: 9. CDR1 and CDR2 from the germline V gene are SGHTA and FQGTGA. CDR3 sequence (DNA): TGTGCCAGCAGTCCACAGGGGGCTCTGGTAGATACGCAGTATTTT. Its translation: CASSPQGALVDTQYF.

The rearrangement joins TRBV28 to TRBJ2-7; D not resolved. The CDR3 contains 12 residues. V was shortened by 4 bases and J by 3 bases, with 7 bases between the two germline ends. Germline V gene data show CDR1 as MDHEN and CDR2 as SYDVKM. The CDR3 nucleotides are TGTGCCAGCAGTTCGACACTCTACGAGCAGTACTTC. It specifies CASSSTLYEQYF.

The genes are TRBV5-1 and TRBJ2-2; D is undetermined. V was cut by 4 bases and J by 2 bases, with 15 bases left in between. The CDR3 extends over 16 amino acids. The germline V gene has CDR1 SGHRS and CDR2 YFSETQ. CDR3 sequence reads: CASSPAGSRNTGELFF. Written as DNA, the CDR3 is TGCGCCAGCAGCCCGGCCGGGTCCCGAAACACCGGGGAGCTGTTTTTT.

The chain uses TRBV27 and TRBJ2-5; possible D gene TRBD1, 6 bases. V shed 0 bases and J shed 0 bases, with 14 bases lying between them. The germline CDR1 and CDR2 sequences are MNHEY and SMNVEV (reference sequence). This CDR3 is built from 17 residues. The CDR3 DNA sequence: TGTGCCAGCAGTTTATCCTTTGCTGGGGGCTACCAAGAGACCCAGTACTTC. Translated, it gives CASSLSFAGGYQETQYF.

This clone was seen more than once but under ten times. This chain connects TRBV20-1 to TRBJ2-1; D is unresolved. Germline lookup yields CDR1 DFQATT and CDR2 SNEGSKA (reference sequence). Trimming took 1 base from V and 12 from J, leaving 10 bases between them. The length of the CDR3 is 11 residues. This CDR3 is CSARVPPSQFF. Written as DNA, the CDR3 is TGCAGTGCTAGAGTGCCTCCCTCGCAGTTCTTC.

This clone was counted at least ten times. J is TRBJ2-5 and V is TRBV30; TRBD2 might be the D (5 bases). This CDR3 has 12 amino acids. V gave up 5 bases and J gave up 4 bases, with 11 bases separating them. Germline V CDR1 and CDR2: GTSNPN, SVGIG (reference sequence). The CDR3 region is CAWVGERETQYF. In DNA, the CDR3 is TGTGCCTGGGTCGGGGAGCGAGAGACCCAGTACTTC.

CDR3 nucleotide sequence: TGTGCCAGCTCACCACCAGGGGTCTACGAGCAGTACTTC. It translates to CASSPPGVYEQYF. The rearrangement links TRBV18 to TRBJ2-7; tentative D call: TRBD1 (5 bases). This CDR3 region has 13 residues. The germline CDR1 and CDR2 sequences are KGHSH and LQKENI. The germline V and J ends were trimmed by 0 bases and 3 bases, with 6 bases remaining between them. Using reference TRBV18 and TRBJ2-7 for the parts outside the CDR3, the full variable domain is NAGVMQNPRHLVRRRGQEARLRCSPMKGHSHVYWYRQLPEEGLKFMVYLQKENIIDESGMPKERFSAEFPKEGPSILRIQQVVRGDSAAYFCASSPPGVYEQYFGPGTRLTVT.

This clone was seen more than once but under ten times. This chain uses TRBV4-3 with TRBJ2-7; D is unresolved. This CDR3 contains 12 residues. The V gene's germline CDR1 is LGHNA and CDR2 YSLEER. The germline V and J ends were trimmed by 0 bases and 8 bases, with 8 bases remaining between them. The CDR3 bases are TGCGCCAGCAGCCAAGAACCAGAGAAGCAGTACTTC. Protein: CASSQEPEKQYF.

This chain connects TRBV6-5 to TRBJ1-5, with unresolved D. Germline CDR1 reads MNHEY; CDR2 reads SVGAGI. The CDR3 consists of 12 residues. Trimming left V 6 bases short and J 7 bases short, with 10 bases between. CDR3 sequence (DNA): TGTGCCAGCAGCCCGAGCGGGCAGCCCCAGCATTTT. Protein product: CASSPSGQPQHF.

This chain joins TRBV6-5 and TRBJ2-7; the D gene could be TRBD1 or TRBD2 (5 bases each). The CDR3 extends over 11 amino acids. Germline V gene sequence: CDR1 MNHEY, CDR2 SVGAGI. V shed 6 bases and J shed 4 bases, with 7 bases lying between them. The CDR3 nucleotides are TGTGCCAGCAGAGGGGAGTACGAGCAGTACGTC. Residues: CASRGEYEQYV.